Below, one T cell receptor beta chain is given with its context. A lack of ophthalmopathy progression within 18 months defined stable Graves' hyperthyroidism. The source of the sample is a study of T cells in Graves' hyperthyroidism and ophthalmopathy. The investigators amplified TCR beta CDR3 regions from RNA transcripts. The HTBI set primed first-round TCR CDR3 RT-PCR. From the multiplex PCR reads, TCRdb called clonotypes with MiXCR, one entry per CDR3 protein. The sample contains about 760,000 distinct CDR3 sequences, roughly a third of which appear only once. CDR3 length equals 14 residues. V lost 1 base, J lost 2 bases, and 10 bases lay in between. The germline gives CDR1 SGHDT, CDR2 YYEEEE.

Material for sequencing was blood. The chain couples TRBV5-6 to TRBJ2-7, with a tentative D call TRBD2 (6 bases). The clonotype originates from a woman aged 40-49 years with Graves' hyperthyroidism. Written as DNA, the CDR3 is TGTGCCAGCAGCTTGATCGGGAGCCCCTACGAGCAGTACTTC. It encodes CASSLIGSPYEQYF.